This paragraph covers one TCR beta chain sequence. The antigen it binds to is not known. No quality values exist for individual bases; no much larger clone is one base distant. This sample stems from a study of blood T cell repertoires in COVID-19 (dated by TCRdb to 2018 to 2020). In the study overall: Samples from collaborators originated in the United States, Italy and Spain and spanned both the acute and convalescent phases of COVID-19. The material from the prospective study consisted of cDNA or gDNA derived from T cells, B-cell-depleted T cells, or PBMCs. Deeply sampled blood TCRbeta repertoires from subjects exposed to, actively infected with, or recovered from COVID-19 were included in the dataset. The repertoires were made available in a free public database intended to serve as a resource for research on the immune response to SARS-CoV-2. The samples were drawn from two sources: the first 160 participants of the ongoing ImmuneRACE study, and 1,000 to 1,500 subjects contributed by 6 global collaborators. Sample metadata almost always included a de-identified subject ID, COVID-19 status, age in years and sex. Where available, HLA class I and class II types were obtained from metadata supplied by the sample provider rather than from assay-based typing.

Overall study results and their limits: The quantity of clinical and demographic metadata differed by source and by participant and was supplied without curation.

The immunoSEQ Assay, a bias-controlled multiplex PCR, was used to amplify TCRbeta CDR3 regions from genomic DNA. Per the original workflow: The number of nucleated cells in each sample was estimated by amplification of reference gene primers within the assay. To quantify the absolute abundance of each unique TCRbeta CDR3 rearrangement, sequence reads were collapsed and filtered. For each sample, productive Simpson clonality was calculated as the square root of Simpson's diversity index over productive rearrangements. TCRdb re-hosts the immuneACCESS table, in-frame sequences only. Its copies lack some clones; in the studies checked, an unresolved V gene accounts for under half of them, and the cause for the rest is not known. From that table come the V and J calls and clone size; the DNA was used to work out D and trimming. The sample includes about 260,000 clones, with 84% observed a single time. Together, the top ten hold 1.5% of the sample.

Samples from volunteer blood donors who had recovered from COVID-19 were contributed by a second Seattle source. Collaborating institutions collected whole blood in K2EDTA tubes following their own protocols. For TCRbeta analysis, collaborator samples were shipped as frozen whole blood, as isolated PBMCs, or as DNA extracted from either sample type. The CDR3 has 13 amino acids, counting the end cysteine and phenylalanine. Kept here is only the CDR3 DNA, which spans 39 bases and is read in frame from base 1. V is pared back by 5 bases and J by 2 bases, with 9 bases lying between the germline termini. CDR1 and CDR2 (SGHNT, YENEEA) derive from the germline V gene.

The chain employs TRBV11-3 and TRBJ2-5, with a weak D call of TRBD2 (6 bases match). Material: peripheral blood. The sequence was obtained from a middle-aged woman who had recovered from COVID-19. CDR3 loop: CASSRGLQETQYF. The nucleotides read TGTGCCAGCAGCCGGGGACTTCAAGAGACCCAGTACTTC.